This entry features one TCR beta chain sequence. This record comes from a study of technical replicates of blood from a few donors. Method: immunoSEQ multiplex PCR; TCRdb's copy keeps in-frame clones and lacks some. Here the sample spans about 61,000 clones, about 96% being singletons. The CDR3 has 15 amino acids. V lost 3 bases, J lost 2 bases, and 7 bases stayed unmatched. CDR1 LGHNA and CDR2 YNFKEQ come from the germline V gene. The chain combines TRBV4-2 with TRBJ2-7, with TRBD1 matching 7 bases. This sequence originates from a human donor in good health. The sample taken for sequencing was T cells isolated from PBMCs. The CDR3 here is CASSHYIGGTYEQYF. CDR3 coding DNA: TGTGCCAGCAGCCACTACATAGGGGGCACCTACGAGCAGTACTTC.